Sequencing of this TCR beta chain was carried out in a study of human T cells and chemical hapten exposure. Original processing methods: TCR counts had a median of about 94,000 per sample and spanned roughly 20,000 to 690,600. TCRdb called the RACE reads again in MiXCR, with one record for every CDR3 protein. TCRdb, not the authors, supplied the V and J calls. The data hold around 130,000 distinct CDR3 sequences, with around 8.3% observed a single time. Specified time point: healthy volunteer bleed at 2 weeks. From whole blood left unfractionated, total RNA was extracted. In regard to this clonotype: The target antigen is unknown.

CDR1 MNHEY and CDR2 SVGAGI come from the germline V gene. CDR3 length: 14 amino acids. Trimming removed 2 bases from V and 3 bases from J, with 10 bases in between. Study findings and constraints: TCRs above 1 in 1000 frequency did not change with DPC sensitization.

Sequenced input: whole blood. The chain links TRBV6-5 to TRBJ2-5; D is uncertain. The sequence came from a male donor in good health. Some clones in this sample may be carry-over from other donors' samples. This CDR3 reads CASSYDLDEETQYF. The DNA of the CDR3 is TGTGCCAGCAGTTACGATCTGGACGAAGAGACCCAGTACTTC.